This entry is about one T cell receptor beta chain. V lost 6 bases and J lost 6; bases outside the gene matches: 12. The CDR3 runs to 16 residues. Germline V CDR1 and CDR2: MDHEN, SYDVKM. The data are from a study of blood T cell repertoires in COVID-19. The overall study: Sample material is recorded as cDNA or gDNA derived from T cells, B-cell-depleted T cells, or PBMCs.

Method: immunoSEQ multiplex PCR; TCRdb's copy keeps in-frame clones and lacks some. The sample holds around 130,000 clones, approximately 84% seen once. Across 24 US areas, participants ranged in age from roughly 18 to 95 years. Donors were grouped by their self-reported clinical history. The sequence was obtained from a woman between 45 and 60 years old with acute COVID-19. Material: PBMCs or T cells enriched from blood (not recorded which). V gene TRBV28 combines with J gene TRBJ2-1, with 9 positions matching TRBD2. The CDR3 loop reads CASSPGSAGGFNEQFF. CDR3 sequence (DNA): TGTGCCAGCAGCCCAGGGTCAGCGGGAGGTTTCAATGAGCAGTTCTTC. Looking up the rest from reference TRBV28 and TRBJ2-1 gives the full variable domain: DVKVTQSSRYLVKRTGEKVFLECVQDMDHENMFWYRQDPGLGLRLIYFSYDVKMKEKGDIPEGYSVSREKKERFSLILESASTNQTSMYLCASSPGSAGGFNEQFFGPGTRLTVL.